The 10 T cell receptor beta chains given below trace back to one sample, sequenced in a study of blood T cell repertoires in COVID-19 (dated by TCRdb to 2020 to 2021). Receptor amplification or capture employed the immunoSEQ multiplex PCR assay. Sourced from immuneACCESS, this table was stored by TCRdb with only in-frame sequences that have V and J called. A share of the clones is absent; for the studies checked, an unresolved V gene accounts for under half, and the remainder has no known explanation. Recorded for this sample are about 28,000 clones; around 90% of them occurred a single time. Less than 9.5% of the sample is taken by the ten largest. The sequencing sample was made of peripheral blood. All receptors derive from a human donor in a cohort sampled during active COVID-19.

The chain joins TRBV19 to TRBJ2-1, with 12 bases identical to TRBD2. CDR1 LNHDA and CDR2 SQIVND come from the germline V gene (reference sequence). This CDR3 is built from 17 residues. J lost 9 bases, V lost 0 bases, and 9 bases had no gene match. This CDR3 reads CASSIDKTSGRKGEQFF. The DNA for the CDR3 is TGTGCCAGTAGTATAGATAAGACTAGCGGGAGAAAAGGTGAGCAGTTCTTC. The variable domain in full, with the rest retrieved from reference TRBV19 and TRBJ2-1, is DGGITQSPKYLFRKEGQNVTLSCEQNLNHDAMYWYRQDPGQGLRLIYYSQIVNDFQKGDIAEGYSVSREKKESFPLTVTSAQKNPTAFYLCASSIDKTSGRKGEQFFGPGTRLTVL.

The CDR3 region is CASSFSRESTEAFF. The CDR3 DNA reads TGCGCCAGCAGCTTTTCCAGGGAAAGTACTGAAGCTTTCTTT. The rearrangement uses TRBV5-1 and TRBJ1-1, with D perhaps matching TRBD1 (5 bases). This CDR3 is built from 14 residues. The germline gives CDR1 SGHRS, CDR2 YFSETQ. Between the trimmed V and J ends, which lost 2 bases and 5 bases, there was a span of 13 bases.

The chain is built from TRBV6-1 and TRBJ2-2, with 7 positions matching TRBD1. The CDR3 extends over 16 amino acids. Germline values: CDR1 MNHNS, CDR2 SASEGT. V was pared by 2 bases and J by 8 bases, with 11 bases of the junction left unmatched. CDR3 coding DNA: TGTGCCAGCAGTGAAAATTTAGGGGGCGCGTTAGGGGAGCTGTTTTTT. As protein: CASSENLGGALGELFF.

This chain connects TRBV9 to TRBJ2-5; D ambiguous. CDR1 is SGDLS, CDR2 YYNGEE, per germline. V lost 4 bases and J 1 base, leaving 8 bases between the germline ends. The CDR3 consists of 13 residues. CDR3 sequence: CASSTQIQETQYF. The DNA of the CDR3 is TGTGCCAGCAGCACACAAATCCAAGAGACCCAGTACTTC.

This chain joins TRBV11-3 and TRBJ2-2, with 8 nucleotides matching TRBD1. This CDR3 comprises 14 residues. The germline CDR1 and CDR2 sequences are SGHNT and YENEEA. Trimming took 5 bases from V and 9 from J; bases not matched to a gene: 8. The CDR3: CASSPGQAHRELFF. The CDR3 DNA reads as TGTGCCAGCAGCCCGGGACAGGCCCACCGGGAGCTGTTTTTT. Combining the CDR3 with reference TRBV11-3 and TRBJ2-2 gives the whole variable domain EAGVVQSPRYKIIEKKQPVAFWCNPISGHNTLYWYLQNLGQGPELLIRYENEEAVDDSQLPKDRFSAERLKGVDSTLKIQPAELGDSAVYLCASSPGQAHRELFFGEGSRLTVL.

Here the CDR3 DNA reads TGTGCCAGCAGCCAATCGACTAGCGGGAGAAACGAGCAGTACTTC. It is translated as CASSQSTSGRNEQYF. The chain combines TRBV3-1 (or the pseudogene TRBV3-2) with TRBJ2-7, with 12 bases fitting TRBD2. Germline V gene lookup returns CDR1 LGHDT and CDR2 YNNKEL (reference sequence). V lost 2 bases and J lost 5; bases outside the gene matches: 4. This CDR3 region has 15 residues.

V and J are TRBV7-9 and TRBJ2-7; 8 bases match TRBD1. The CDR3 consists of 14 residues. The V segment lost 4 bases and the J segment 4 bases; nucleotides outside the gene matches: 6. In germline, CDR1 is SEHNR, CDR2 FQNEAQ (reference sequence). CDR3 in amino acids: CASSSRDRMYEQYF. The CDR3 DNA sequence: TGTGCCAGCAGCTCCCGGGACAGGATGTACGAGCAGTACTTC.

This clone was seen a handful of times. V gene TRBV20-1 combines with J gene TRBJ1-1; D is perhaps TRBD1 (5 bases). The CDR3 length is 15 residues. The germline V gene encodes CDR1 DFQATT and CDR2 SNEGSKA (reference sequence). Trimming took off 3 bases at V and 1 base at J, with 15 bases between the two ends. CDR3 sequence (DNA): TGCAGTGCTAGTCGGCAGGGAGGGCCGAACACTGAAGCTTTCTTT. Translation gives CSASRQGGPNTEAFF.

This clone was recorded only once. This chain joins TRBV6-5 and TRBJ2-6; the match to TRBD1 covers 7 bases. V trimming: 6 bases; J trimming: 4 bases; junction bases outside the gene matches: 6. CDR1 MNHEY and CDR2 SVGAGI come from the germline V gene. The CDR3 length is 15 residues. The CDR3 sequence: CASRTGFGGANVLTF. CDR3 nucleotides: TGTGCCAGCAGGACAGGGTTTGGAGGGGCCAACGTCCTGACTTTC.

This chain links TRBV4-1 with TRBJ1-2; D is undetermined. Trimming stripped 0 bases from V and 2 bases from J, with 10 bases between. The CDR3 loop spans 15 amino acids. Germline CDR1 reads MGHRA; CDR2 reads YSYEKL. The CDR3 loop is CASSQESGQNYGYTF. The CDR3 DNA reads TGCGCCAGCAGCCAAGAGAGCGGGCAGAACTATGGCTACACCTTC.